The TCR beta chain described here comes from a study of blood T cell repertoires in COVID-19. Study context: Specimens from acute and convalescent COVID-19 originated in the United States, Italy and Spain. Sample material is recorded as cDNA or gDNA derived from T cells, B-cell-depleted T cells, or PBMCs.

Per germline, CDR1 PRHDT and CDR2 FYEKMQ (reference sequence). The CDR3 is 16 amino acids. V was clipped by 3 bases and J by 7 bases, with 21 bases between them. In the study's own analysis: From reference gene primer amplification, estimates of nucleated cell counts were derived. Sequencing was performed with immunoSEQ multiplex PCR; in TCRdb, only in-frame clones are kept and a portion is missing. V and J calls and clone size are those listed in that table; D and trimming were worked out from the DNA. The profile shows more than 95,000 clones, 65% to 90% of them singletons. Material: peripheral blood. The chain is built from TRBV13 and TRBJ2-5; D perhaps matches TRBD2 (6 bases). This receptor was identified in a woman aged 80 or over with acute or convalescent COVID-19. The CDR3 here is CASSLEASSGRRTQYF. CDR3 coding DNA: TGTGCCAGCAGCTTGGAGGCGAGTTCGGGGAGGCGGACCCAGTACTTC.